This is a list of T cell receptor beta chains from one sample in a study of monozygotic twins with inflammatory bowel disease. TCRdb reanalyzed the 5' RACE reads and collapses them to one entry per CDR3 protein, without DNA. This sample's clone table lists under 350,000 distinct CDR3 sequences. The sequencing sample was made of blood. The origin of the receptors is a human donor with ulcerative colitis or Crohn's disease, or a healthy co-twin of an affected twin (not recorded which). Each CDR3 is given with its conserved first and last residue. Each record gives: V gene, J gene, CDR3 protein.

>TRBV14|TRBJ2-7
CASSPSGTGVQYF
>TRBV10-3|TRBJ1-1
CAISEVRQSKNTEAFF
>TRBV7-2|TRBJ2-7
CASSSQGGLAGDYEQYF
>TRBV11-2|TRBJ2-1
CASSLRLIYNEQFF
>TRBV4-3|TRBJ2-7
CASSQDRVSSYEQYF
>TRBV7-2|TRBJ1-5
CASSRGGGSSNQPQHF
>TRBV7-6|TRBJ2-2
CASSHTGGQTGELFF
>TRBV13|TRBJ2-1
CASSLAGEVRFF
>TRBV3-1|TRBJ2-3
CASSQRVAPSGLGVDTQYF
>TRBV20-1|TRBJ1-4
CSARRRDGRDEKLFF
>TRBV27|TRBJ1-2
CASSTLSGTESLYGYTF
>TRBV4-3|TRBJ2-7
CASSQDVGGTYEQYF
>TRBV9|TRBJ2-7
CASSPRTANSPYEQYF
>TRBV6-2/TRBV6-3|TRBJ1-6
CASSRDGPAPLHF
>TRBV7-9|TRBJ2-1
CASRQPSSYNEQFF
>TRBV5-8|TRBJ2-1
CASTSGTGGIGDNEQFF
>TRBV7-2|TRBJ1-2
CASSRSGGNYGYTF
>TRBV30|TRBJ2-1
CAWSVWNEQFF
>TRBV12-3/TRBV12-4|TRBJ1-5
CASSFGRVLNQPQHF
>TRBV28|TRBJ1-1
CASSFLRNTEAFF
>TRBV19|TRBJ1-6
CASSIVGTATYSPLHF
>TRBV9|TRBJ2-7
CASSCILRGGGYF
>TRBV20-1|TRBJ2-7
CSAPEVVKATYEQYF
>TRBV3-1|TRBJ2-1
CASSQELAGLGDNEQFF
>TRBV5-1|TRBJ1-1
CASSFSTLNTEAFF
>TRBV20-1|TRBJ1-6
CSARGLPGGFNSPLHF
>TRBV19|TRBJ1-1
CASRLGGLYTEAFF
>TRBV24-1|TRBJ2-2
CATSWNRGRDGELFF